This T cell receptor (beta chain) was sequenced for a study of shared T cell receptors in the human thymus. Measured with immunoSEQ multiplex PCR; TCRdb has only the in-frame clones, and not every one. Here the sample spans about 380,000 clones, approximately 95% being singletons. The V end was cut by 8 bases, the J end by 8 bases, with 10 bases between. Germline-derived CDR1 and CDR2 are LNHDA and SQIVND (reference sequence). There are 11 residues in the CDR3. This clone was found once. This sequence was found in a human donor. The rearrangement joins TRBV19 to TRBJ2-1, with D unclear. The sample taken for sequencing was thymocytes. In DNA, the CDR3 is TGTGCCAGTCGACTTGGGGATGAGCAGTTCTTC. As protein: CASRLGDEQFF.